The 15 T cell receptor beta chains listed next were all sequenced from one sample in a study of cytomegalovirus exposure and HLA in healthy donors. Data came from immunoSEQ multiplex PCR; TCRdb stores just in-frame clones and leaves some out. In the table there are about 180,000 clones, less than 85% of which are singletons. The sequenced material came from PBMCs. The receptors originated from a man between 18 and 35 years old in good health and CMV-seropositive.

The J gene is TRBJ2-3, the V gene TRBV7-2; 8 bases map to TRBD2. Germline-derived CDR1 and CDR2 are SGHTA and FQGNSA. This CDR3 comprises 16 residues. With 7 bases clipped from V and 4 bases from J, the junction kept 13 bases outside the gene matches. The chain's CDR3 is CASTPLGGAVADTQYF. The CDR3, as DNA: TGTGCCAGCACCCCCCTCGGGGGGGCCGTCGCAGATACGCAGTATTTT.

V usage is TRBV2 and J usage is TRBJ1-2; D gene ambiguous. V was cut by 8 bases and J by 5 bases, with 9 bases left in between. The CDR3 has 11 amino acids. Germline assignment: CDR1 SNHLY and CDR2 FYNNEI. CDR3 sequence (DNA): TGTGCCAGCCGGACGGGATATGGCTACACCTTC. Encoded protein: CASRTGYGYTF. Looking up the rest from reference TRBV2 and TRBJ1-2 gives the full variable domain: EPEVTQTPSHQVTQMGQEVILRCVPISNHLYFYWYRQILGQKVEFLVSFYNNEISEKSEIFDDQFSVERPDGSNFTLKIRSTKLEDSAMYFCASRTGYGYTFGSGTRLTVV.

The sample holds one count of this clone. This chain connects TRBV28 to TRBJ2-3, with TRBD2 matching 13 bases. In germline, CDR1 is MDHEN, CDR2 SYDVKM. The length of the CDR3 is 17 residues. The junction had 9 bases not matched to a gene; V was cut back by 6 bases and J by 3 bases. DNA of the CDR3: TGTGCCAGCAGCCGCGGGGGACTAGCGGGGATAACAGATACGCAGTATTTT. It yields the protein CASSRGGLAGITDTQYF.

This sequence joins TRBV10-3 and TRBJ2-7, with 9 bases matching TRBD2. The length of the CDR3 is 16 residues. Per the germline V gene, CDR1 is ENHRY and CDR2 is SYGVKD. Germline trimming cut 5 bases from V and 5 bases from J; bases unmatched to any gene: 13. CDR3 protein: CAISPKEAGGPNEQYF. The CDR3 DNA sequence: TGTGCCATCAGTCCCAAAGAGGCGGGGGGGCCGAACGAGCAGTACTTC.

V gene TRBV21-1 combines with J gene TRBJ1-4; TRBD1, the table's D call, was not compared with the DNA. TRBV21-1 is marked as a pseudogene. The CDR3 covers 14 residues. The CDR3 coding sequence is TGTGCCAGCAGCATCGCATCTCAAAGGGGAAAACTGTTTTTT. As protein: CASSIASQRGKLFF.

The chain joins TRBV28 to TRBJ1-2; unclear D gene. V was pared by 0 bases and J by 5 bases, with 7 bases between. The CDR3 runs to 13 residues. Germline loops: CDR1 MDHEN, CDR2 SYDVKM. The chain's CDR3 is CASSLWELYGYTF. The CDR3 DNA follows: TGTGCCAGCAGTTTATGGGAACTATATGGCTACACCTTC.

V gene TRBV5-5 combines with J gene TRBJ2-7; D might be TRBD2 (6 bases). With 0 bases removed from V and 6 bases from J, the gap between germline ends came to 19 bases. Germline lookup yields CDR1 SGHKS and CDR2 YYEKEE (reference sequence). The CDR3 is 16 residues long. Here the CDR3 DNA reads TGTGCCAGCAGCTTGGCCGTCGCATATGGGGGGACCGAGCAGTACTTC. Its protein product is CASSLAVAYGGTEQYF. Full variable domain (outside the CDR3, taken from reference TRBV5-5 and TRBJ2-7): DAGVTQSPTHLIKTRGQQVTLRCSPISGHKSVSWYQQVLGQGPQFIFQYYEKEERGRGNFPDRFSARQFPNYSSELNVNALLLGDSALYLCASSLAVAYGGTEQYFGPGTRLTVT.

V and J are TRBV7-9 and TRBJ1-4; no reliable D call. The CDR3 length is 16 residues. Germline V gene sequence: CDR1 SEHNR, CDR2 FQNEAQ (reference sequence). V was cut by 4 bases and J by 0 bases, with 12 bases left in between. This CDR3 is CASSSQNGATNEKLFF. DNA for the CDR3: TGTGCCAGCAGCTCCCAAAACGGTGCAACTAATGAAAAACTGTTTTTT.

The rearrangement links TRBV4-1 to TRBJ2-1; no clear D. Trimming took off 0 bases at V and 11 bases at J, with 14 bases between the two ends. From germline, CDR1 is MGHRA and CDR2 YSYEKL. CDR3 length: 14 residues. CDR3 sequence: CASSQDRFQSQQFF. Here the CDR3 DNA reads TGCGCCAGCAGCCAAGATCGATTCCAGTCCCAGCAGTTCTTC.

This sequence joins TRBV5-1 and TRBJ2-1, with 7 nucleotides matching TRBD1. Germline V gene sequence: CDR1 SGHRS, CDR2 YFSETQ. This CDR3 is built from 15 residues. V was pared by 2 bases and J by 0 bases, with 2 bases of the junction left unmatched. CDR3 sequence: CASSFTGDSYNEQFF. CDR3 sequence (DNA): TGCGCCAGCAGCTTTACAGGGGACTCCTACAATGAGCAGTTCTTC.

The chain is built from TRBV5-1 and TRBJ1-2, with D uncertain. Trimming cost V 2 bases and J 4 bases, with 12 bases left between them. Germline V gene data show CDR1 as SGHRS and CDR2 as YFSETQ. This CDR3 has 14 amino acids. CDR3 bases: TGCGCCAGCAGCTTATCCGGGAGTTTCTATGGCTACACCTTC. Translating it yields CASSLSGSFYGYTF.

The rearrangement links TRBV5-1 to TRBJ1-1; unclear D gene. Per the germline V gene, CDR1 is SGHRS and CDR2 is YFSETQ. Trimming stripped 7 bases from V and 2 bases from J, with 9 bases between. This CDR3 is 12 amino acids long. CDR3 coding DNA: TGCGCCAGCGGCCCTAGAAACACTGAAGCTTTCTTT. Amino acids: CASGPRNTEAFF.

The chain carries TRBV7-8 and TRBJ2-2, with 13 positions matching TRBD2. The CDR3 is 20 amino acids. Germline V lookup: CDR1 SGHVS, CDR2 FQNEAQ. J gave up 4 bases and V 8 bases, and 19 bases lay outside the gene matches. CDR3 sequence: CASWDPGTEGLAGRTGELFF. Here the CDR3 DNA reads TGTGCCAGCTGGGATCCCGGGACAGAGGGACTAGCGGGACGCACCGGGGAGCTGTTTTTT.

The chain links TRBV5-4 to TRBJ2-7; 9 bases agree with TRBD1. Germline V gene lookup returns CDR1 SGHNT and CDR2 YYREEE (reference sequence). Losses at the gene ends were 4 bases for V and 5 bases for J; bases not matched to a gene: 13. The CDR3 loop spans 16 amino acids. Here the CDR3 reads CASSQLSGQGGHEQYF. CDR3 DNA sequence: TGTGCCAGCAGCCAACTCTCGGGACAGGGAGGTCACGAGCAGTACTTC.

The chain joins TRBV4-1 to TRBJ1-1; no definite D call. This CDR3 has 14 amino acids. Looked up from germline, CDR1 is MGHRA and CDR2 is YSYEKL. V lost 1 base, J lost 3 bases, and 9 bases lay in between. The CDR3, as DNA: TGCGCCAGCAGCCAAGTGCCAGAGGACACTGAAGCTTTCTTT. It codes for CASSQVPEDTEAFF.